Below, one TCR beta chain is given with its context. This clonotype was picked up many times. What this receptor recognizes is not known. Base qualities are not at hand, and no much larger clone is one base apart. The sample belongs to a study of T cell repertoires in cytomegalovirus infection (dated by TCRdb to the late 2010s). Study-level background: The HLA type of each donor mattered for the analysis, because public TCR beta signatures pointed to carriage of CMV infection along with the matching HLA type. Findings and caveats that apply to the study as a whole: The ex vivo response was dominated by HLA-C-restricted CMV-specific TCR beta clonotypes, which also provided the single most frequent clonotype in two of eight donors. Carriers of CMV infection plus the relevant HLA type were discriminated by the cumulative frequency of public TCR beta family members in the study cohort and in an independent 352-donor cohort.

The reads were generated on an Illumina HiSeq 1500. The public reads were reanalyzed by TCRdb: fastp trimming at Q25, MiXCR alignment, in-frame beta chains only. Entries are consolidated by CDR3 protein sequence, retaining the most common genes and DNA. Present in this sample are about 240,000 distinct CDR3 sequences, 9% to 15% of which were seen just once. The ten top clones hold about 1.5% of the sample. According to the germline V gene, CDR1 reads LGHNA and CDR2 reads YSLEER. The CDR3 goes from the cysteine to the phenylalanine over 13 residues. Only the CDR3 DNA is retained, 39 bases long and in frame from the first base. Cut back by 1 base and 7 bases, the V and J ends lie 11 bases apart.

The source is a human donor in good health (CMV status not recorded). Some clones in this sample may be carry-over from other donors' samples. Here the chain combines TRBV4-3 and TRBJ2-7; the D gene is possibly TRBD1, with 5 bases matching. Input material: PBMCs. The CDR3 has the sequence CASSQGGEREQYF. In nucleotides, the sequence is TGCGCCAGCAGCCAAGGGGGCGAACGTGAGCAGTACTTC.